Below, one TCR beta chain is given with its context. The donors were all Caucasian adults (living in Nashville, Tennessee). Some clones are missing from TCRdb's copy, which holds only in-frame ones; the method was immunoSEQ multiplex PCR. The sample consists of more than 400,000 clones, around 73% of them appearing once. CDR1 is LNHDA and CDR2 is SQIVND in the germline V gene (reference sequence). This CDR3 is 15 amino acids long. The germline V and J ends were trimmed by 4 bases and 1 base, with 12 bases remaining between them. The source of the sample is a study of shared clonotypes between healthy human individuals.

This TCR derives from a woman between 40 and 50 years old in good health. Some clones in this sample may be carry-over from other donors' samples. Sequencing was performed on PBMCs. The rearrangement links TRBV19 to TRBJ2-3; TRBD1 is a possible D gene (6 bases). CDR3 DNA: TGTGCCAGTAGTAGGGGGCGGGCGGGCACAGATACGCAGTATTTT. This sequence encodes CASSRGRAGTDTQYF. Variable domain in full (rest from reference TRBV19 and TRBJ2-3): DGGITQSPKYLFRKEGQNVTLSCEQNLNHDAMYWYRQDPGQGLRLIYYSQIVNDFQKGDIAEGYSVSREKKESFPLTVTSAQKNPTAFYLCASSRGRAGTDTQYFGPGTRLTVL.